This TCR beta chain comes out of a study of shared clonotypes between healthy human individuals. Study results and caveats: Clonotype sharing among donors was thought likely to change with sequencing depth. Across four donors, naive CD4 shared roughly 5.1%, naive CD8 over 3%, memory CD4 more than 2%, memory CD8 about 0.4%. A generally larger estimated richness was seen in naive subsets than in memory subsets.

Naive CD8 cells, CD45RO-negative and positively selected for CCR7, excluded terminally differentiated effector memory CD45RA+ cells. Using immunoSEQ multiplex PCR, the repertoire was profiled, and TCRdb retains in-frame clones only, with some absent. The sample includes about 2.1 million clones, roughly 93% seen only once; the top ten take about 1.6%. Deletions cut 3 bases from V and 5 bases from J, with 7 bases between. The germline CDR1 and CDR2 sequences are SEHNR and FQNEAQ (reference sequence). The CDR3 runs 12 residues. A remark on this clone: Its target is not known.

Sequencing used naive CD8+ T cells from PBMCs. The TCR comes from a man between 18 and 29 years old in good health. Some clones in this sample may be carry-over from other donors' samples. The chain recombines TRBV7-9 with TRBJ2-5; D not resolved. CDR3 nucleotides: TGTGCCAGCAGCTTTCATCAGGAGACCCAGTACTTC. It codes for CASSFHQETQYF.